These 9 T cell receptor beta chains came from one sample sequenced in a study of CD8 T cells in ankylosing spondylitis. Study-wide results and caveats: Among TCR beta sequences, a motif of 7 to 9 highly homologous variants appeared characteristic of ankylosing spondylitis blood.

TCRdb re-derived calls from the 5' RACE reads in MiXCR, one entry per CDR3 protein. Of under 850,000 distinct CDR3 sequences listed, under 20% are singletons. Their antigens are not known. Specimen: blood, either unsorted or a sorted T cell fraction (not recorded which). These receptors originate from a male donor with ankylosing spondylitis.

The V gene is TRBV20-1, the J gene TRBJ1-4; D might be TRBD1 (5 bases). Germline CDR1 DFQATT, CDR2 SNEGSKA (reference sequence). CDR3 length equals 15 residues. Trimming cost V 2 bases and J 0 bases, with 10 bases left between them. The chain's CDR3 is CSARIWGSTNEKLFF. The CDR3 DNA reads as TGCAGTGCTAGAATTTGGGGGTCAACTAATGAAAAACTGTTTTTT.

The genes are TRBV7-8 and TRBJ2-1; D unresolved. V lost 10 bases, J lost 8 bases, and 6 bases lay in between. Germline CDR1 and CDR2: SGHVS and FQNEAQ. The CDR3 is 9 residues long. This CDR3 reads CATHHEQFF. For the CDR3, the DNA is TGTGCCACACACCATGAGCAGTTCTTC.

This clonotype was observed a handful of times. The chain has TRBV4-1 and TRBJ2-1, with TRBD2 matching over 12 bases. In germline, CDR1 is MGHRA, CDR2 YSYEKL. The CDR3 is made up of 17 amino acids. V lost 4 bases to trimming and J lost 7 bases; unmatched junction nucleotides: 11. As DNA, the CDR3 is TGCGCCAGCAGCCCACGGGCTAGCGGGGGGGGAGGGAATGAGCAGTTCTTC. This gives the protein CASSPRASGGGGNEQFF.

CDR3 DNA: TGCGCCAGCAGCCAACTAGCGACTGACAATGAGCAGTTCTTC. It is translated as CASSQLATDNEQFF. V and J are TRBV4-1 and TRBJ2-1; tentative D call: TRBD2 (6 bases). The germline gives CDR1 MGHRA, CDR2 YSYEKL. The CDR3 is made up of 14 amino acids. V was pared by 2 bases and J by 5 bases, with 10 bases between.

The V call is TRBV12-3 or TRBV12-4, the J call TRBJ1-1; 7 positions match TRBD1. The V gene end was trimmed by 5 bases and the J gene end by 0 bases; junction bases not matched to a gene: 9. The CDR3 is made up of 16 amino acids. The CDR3 DNA is TGTGCCAGCAGTCTAAGTGCAGGGGGTATGAACACTGAAGCTTTCTTT. It yields the protein CASSLSAGGMNTEAFF.

This clonotype was observed a few times. This chain joins TRBV3-1 and TRBJ1-2; maybe TRBD1 (5 bases). Germline lookup yields CDR1 LGHDT and CDR2 YNNKEL (reference sequence). This CDR3 is built from 16 residues. Trimming removed 7 bases from V and 4 bases from J, with 22 bases in between. The CDR3 DNA sequence: TGTGCCAGCAAACCATTCCAGGGTCTTCGGGGCTATGGCTACACCTTC. As protein: CASKPFQGLRGYGYTF. Full variable domain (remainder filled in from reference TRBV3-1 and TRBJ1-2): DTAVSQTPKYLVTQMGNDKSIKCEQNLGHDTMYWYKQDSKKFLKIMFSYNNKELIINETVPNRFSPKSPDKAHLNLHINSLELGDSAVYFCASKPFQGLRGYGYTFGSGTRLTVV.

The chain combines TRBV20-1 with TRBJ2-2; D remains unclear. V was pared by 3 bases and J by 4 bases, with 6 bases between. Germline V gives CDR1 DFQATT, CDR2 SNEGSKA (reference sequence). The CDR3 consists of 12 residues. The CDR3 sequence: CSARPSTGELFF. CDR3 sequence (DNA): TGCAGTGCTAGGCCTTCCACCGGGGAGCTGTTTTTT.

This clonotype came up a few times. The V and J genes are TRBV5-1 and TRBJ2-2; D is possibly TRBD2 (7 bases). V was shortened by 4 bases and J by 4 bases, with 11 bases between the two germline ends. Germline-derived CDR1 and CDR2 are SGHRS and YFSETQ. This CDR3 comprises 14 residues. In nucleotides, the CDR3 is TGCGCCAGCAGCCGAAGGGGGGGCACCGGGGAGCTGTTTTTT. Protein: CASSRRGGTGELFF.

The gene calls are TRBV5-1 and TRBJ1-5; D remains unclear. In germline, CDR1 is SGHRS, CDR2 YFSETQ. The CDR3 has 14 residues. V dropped 0 bases and J dropped 5 bases, with 9 bases sitting between them. The chain's CDR3 is CASSLGDIDQPQHF. CDR3 nucleotide sequence: TGCGCCAGCAGCTTGGGAGATATAGATCAGCCCCAGCATTTT.